This entry lists 26 T cell receptor beta chains sequenced from one sample in a study of T cells after yellow fever vaccination. TCRdb passed the 5' RACE reads through MiXCR, listing each CDR3 protein once. The table includes 450,000 to 600,000 distinct CDR3 sequences, roughly 14% detected once. Sequenced material: PBMCs, taken on the day of the yellow fever booster vaccination. The origin of the receptors is a man younger than 45 who received the YFV17D yellow fever vaccine.

In its sample, this clonotype was seen a few times. J is TRBJ1-4 and V is TRBV7-2; 7 bases are a match to TRBD1. This CDR3 has 14 residues. The V gene end was trimmed by 8 bases and the J gene end by 7 bases; junction bases not matched to a gene: 10. Germline V lookup: CDR1 SGHTA, CDR2 FQGNSA. The CDR3 sequence is CASAPQGVGEKLFF. The CDR3 DNA reads as TGTGCCAGCGCGCCTCAGGGGGTGGGTGAAAAACTGTTTTTT. The complete variable domain, with remaining parts taken from reference TRBV7-2 and TRBJ1-4, reads GAGVSQSPSNKVTEKGKDVELRCDPISGHTALYWYRQSLGQGLEFLIYFQGNSAPDKSGLPSDRFSAERTGGSVSTLTIQRTQQEDSAVYLCASAPQGVGEKLFFGSGTQLSVL.

This clonotype has just a few counts. V and J are TRBV7-9 and TRBJ2-5; D perhaps matches TRBD2 (6 bases). Trimming took 4 bases from V and 1 from J, leaving 16 bases between them. The CDR3 has 16 amino acids. CDR1 is SEHNR, CDR2 FQNEAQ, per germline (reference sequence). The CDR3 protein is CASSSLAWGSQETQYF. The CDR3 region has the DNA TGTGCCAGCAGCTCACTAGCCTGGGGGAGCCAAGAGACCCAGTACTTC.

V and J are TRBV20-1 and TRBJ1-2; the D gene is possibly TRBD1 (5 bases). Germline lookup yields CDR1 DFQATT and CDR2 SNEGSKA (reference sequence). V lost 3 bases and J lost 4, with 6 bases in between. The CDR3 covers 11 residues. The CDR3 reads CSASGAYGYTF. CDR3 DNA sequence: TGCAGTGCTAGCGGGGCCTATGGCTACACCTTC.

This clonotype turned up a few times. This chain joins TRBV5-1 and TRBJ1-1, with TRBD1 as a possible D gene (5 bases). The CDR3 runs 13 residues. V lost 4 bases and J 3 bases, leaving 10 bases between the germline ends. CDR1 and CDR2 from the germline V gene are SGHRS and YFSETQ. CDR3 in DNA: TGCGCCAGCAGCCCACAGGAAGACACTGAAGCTTTCTTT. Protein sequence: CASSPQEDTEAFF.

This clonotype was found many times. The J gene is TRBJ2-7, the V gene TRBV20-1; D gene unclear. Trimming removed 2 bases at V and 1 base at J, with 3 bases between. Germline V CDR1 and CDR2: DFQATT, SNEGSKA (reference sequence). This CDR3 region has 11 residues. The CDR3 coding sequence is TGCAGTGCTAGATTTTCCTACGAGCAGTACTTC. It yields the protein CSARFSYEQYF.

This clonotype has only a few counts. V and J are TRBV20-1 and TRBJ2-7; the match to TRBD2 covers 9 bases. After removal of 3 bases from V and 2 bases from J, the junction contained 8 bases not matched to a gene. The CDR3 totals 15 residues. Germline V gives CDR1 DFQATT, CDR2 SNEGSKA (reference sequence). CDR3 bases: TGCAGTGCTAGCGCGTGGCGGGAGGGCCCCTACGAGCAGTACTTC. Encoded protein: CSASAWREGPYEQYF.

This clonotype was found a few times. The V gene is TRBV7-9, the J gene TRBJ2-7; 9 bases are shared with TRBD2. With V trimmed by 3 bases and J by 5 bases, 5 bases remained unmatched. CDR1 is SEHNR and CDR2 is FQNEAQ in the germline V gene (reference sequence). The CDR3 covers 14 residues. The CDR3 spells CASSFGLALDEQYF. The CDR3, as DNA: TGTGCCAGCAGCTTCGGACTAGCGCTAGACGAGCAGTACTTC. The full variable domain, completed using reference TRBV7-9 and TRBJ2-7, is DTGVSQNPRHKITKRGQNVTFRCDPISEHNRLYWYRQTLGQGPEFLTYFQNEAQLEKSRLLSDRFSAERPKGSFSTLEIQRTEQGDSAMYLCASSFGLALDEQYFGPGTRLTVT.

The sample holds a few counts of this clonotype. The chain links TRBV6-5 to TRBJ2-7, with 10 bases lining up with TRBD2. Trimming took 2 bases from V and 4 from J; bases not matched to a gene: 5. Germline values: CDR1 MNHEY, CDR2 SVGAGI. This CDR3 spans 15 amino acids. The CDR3 sequence is CASSYSGTSEYEQYF. The CDR3 DNA is TGTGCCAGCAGTTACAGTGGGACTAGCGAGTACGAGCAGTACTTC.

The chain is built from TRBV5-1 and TRBJ2-5; TRBD2 aligns across 7 bases. CDR1 and CDR2 (germline): SGHRS, YFSETQ. This CDR3 is 15 amino acids long. V lost 2 bases to trimming and J lost 3 bases; unmatched junction nucleotides: 7. The CDR3: CASSFPAGVEETQYF. In DNA, the CDR3 is TGCGCCAGCAGCTTTCCTGCGGGAGTAGAAGAGACCCAGTACTTC.

CDR3 DNA sequence: TGTGCCACGACCACCGGGGGACCGAACACTGAAGCTTTCTTT. Translating it yields CATTTGGPNTEAFF. The rearrangement joins TRBV7-9 to TRBJ1-1, with D perhaps matching TRBD1 (5 bases). V was cut by 10 bases and J by 1 base, with 16 bases left in between. The germline CDR1 and CDR2 sequences are SEHNR and FQNEAQ (reference sequence). The CDR3 is made up of 14 amino acids.

The chain carries TRBV12-3 or TRBV12-4 and TRBJ2-1; TRBD2 matches at 11 bases. This CDR3 has 19 residues. V dropped 5 bases and J dropped 0; count of bases not matched to a gene: 12. As DNA, the CDR3 is TGTGCCAGCAGTCGGGGGACTAGCGGAGGTTTGAGCTCCTACAATGAGCAGTTCTTC. Its protein is CASSRGTSGGLSSYNEQFF.

The rearrangement joins TRBV4-3 to TRBJ2-2; no clear D. The CDR3 sequence is 14 residues long. CDR1 LGHNA and CDR2 YSLEER come from the germline V gene. V lost 5 bases, J lost 0 bases, and 7 bases lay in between. The CDR3 protein is CASSSPANTGELFF. CDR3 bases: TGCGCCAGCAGCTCCCCGGCGAACACCGGGGAGCTGTTTTTT.

The V and J genes are TRBV19 and TRBJ2-1; D possibly corresponds to TRBD2 (5 bases). CDR1 and CDR2 (germline): LNHDA, SQIVND (reference sequence). The CDR3 consists of 15 residues. V was trimmed by 9 bases and J by 0 bases, leaving 15 bases between them. For the CDR3, the DNA is TGTGCCAGCCGCTCGGAGGCGGTCTCCTACAATGAGCAGTTCTTC. As protein: CASRSEAVSYNEQFF.

The CDR3 loop is CASSGSSTVYGYTF. For the CDR3, the DNA is TGTGCCAGCAGCGGCAGCAGTACGGTATATGGCTACACCTTC. The chain joins TRBV7-9 to TRBJ1-2; D not certain. V was trimmed by 5 bases and J by 5 bases, leaving 15 bases between them. Germline-derived CDR1 and CDR2 are SEHNR and FQNEAQ (reference sequence). The CDR3 sequence is 14 residues long.

This clonotype came up many times. This chain links TRBV6-1 with TRBJ2-7, with D maybe TRBD2 (5 bases). Germline values: CDR1 MNHNS, CDR2 SASEGT. The V and J ends lost 6 bases and 7 bases respectively, with 22 bases between them. CDR3 size: 15 residues. Written as DNA, the CDR3 is TGTGCCAGCAGGCGAGGAGCGGCCGGAGGTGGGGAGCAGTACTTC. It encodes CASRRGAAGGGEQYF.

The rearrangement links TRBV15 to TRBJ2-1, with TRBD1 matching 11 bases. This CDR3 comprises 17 residues. Losses at the gene ends were 3 bases for V and 4 bases for J; bases not matched to a gene: 8. CDR1 and CDR2 (germline): LNHNV, YYDKDF (reference sequence). The CDR3 bases are TGTGCCACCAGCAGCCTAAGGACAGGGGGCCATTACAATGAGCAGTTCTTC. This codes for CATSSLRTGGHYNEQFF.

Written as DNA, the CDR3 is TGTGCCAGCAGTTTCTTTGGAGTTCCCCAGTACTTC. Translation: CASSFFGVPQYF. The chain combines TRBV12-3 or TRBV12-4 with TRBJ2-5; D is ambiguous. The V end was cut by 3 bases, the J end by 9 bases, with 11 bases between. This CDR3 is 12 amino acids long.

The chain employs TRBV6-1 and TRBJ2-7; D tentatively reads TRBD1 or TRBD2 (6 bases each). The CDR3 consists of 13 residues. Trimming removed 6 bases at V and 7 bases at J, with 16 bases between. CDR1 and CDR2 (germline): MNHNS, SASEGT. CDR3 sequence reads: CASRLQGGVEQYF. Written as DNA, the CDR3 is TGTGCCAGCAGACTACAGGGAGGAGTGGAGCAGTACTTC.

The V call is TRBV24-1, the J call TRBJ2-7; no firm D call. The V and J ends lost 1 base and 3 bases respectively, with 0 bases between them. Germline V gene data show CDR1 as KGHDR and CDR2 as SFDVKD. The CDR3 contains 11 residues. The CDR3 sequence is CATSDFYEQYF. DNA for the CDR3: TGTGCCACCAGTGATTTCTACGAGCAGTACTTC.

There are many counts of this clonotype. The chain couples TRBV7-9 to TRBJ1-1; D might be TRBD1 (5 bases). This CDR3 contains 14 residues. Germline CDR1 SEHNR, CDR2 FQNEAQ (reference sequence). V was trimmed by 4 bases and J by 10 bases, leaving 19 bases between them. The chain's CDR3 is CASSSRDGYMRAFF. The CDR3 coding sequence is TGTGCCAGCAGCTCCCGGGACGGTTATATGAGAGCTTTCTTT.

This clonotype came up a few times. CDR3 region: CASSLPGQGIFETQYF. CDR3 nucleotide sequence: TGTGCCAGCAGCCTCCCGGGACAGGGGATCTTTGAGACCCAGTACTTC. The rearrangement uses TRBV4-2 and TRBJ2-5; 10 positions agree with TRBD1. There are 16 residues in the CDR3. Germline V lookup: CDR1 LGHNA, CDR2 YNFKEQ. V gave up 4 bases and J gave up 5 bases; unmatched junction bases: 10.

This rearrangement joins TRBV20-1 to TRBJ2-3; 7 bases map to TRBD1. Germline values: CDR1 DFQATT, CDR2 SNEGSKA (reference sequence). J lost 0 bases, V lost 5 bases, and 2 bases had no gene match. This CDR3 is 13 amino acids long. This CDR3 reads CSAWDSSTDTQYF. Written as DNA, the CDR3 is TGCAGTGCTTGGGACAGTAGCACAGATACGCAGTATTTT.

In this sample, this clonotype turned up a few times. This chain joins TRBV28 and TRBJ1-2; D remains unclear. Trimming left V 4 bases short and J 4 bases short, with 10 bases between. CDR1 is MDHEN, CDR2 SYDVKM, per germline. CDR3 length: 13 residues. The CDR3 nucleotides are TGTGCCAGCAGTTCGTGGAACCTCTATGGCTACACCTTC. Encoded protein: CASSSWNLYGYTF.

The chain links TRBV5-4 to TRBJ2-7; TRBD2 matches at 15 bases. The ends lost 5 bases at V and 5 bases at J; junction bases unmatched: 11. Per the germline V gene, CDR1 is SGHNT and CDR2 is YYREEE (reference sequence). CDR3 size: 17 residues. CDR3 coding DNA: TGTGCCAGCAGTTTAGGACTAGCGGGAGGGCCTAAAGACGAGCAGTACTTC. It yields the protein CASSLGLAGGPKDEQYF.

The chain carries TRBV3-1 and TRBJ2-2; D is tentatively TRBD1 or TRBD2 (6 bases each). The CDR3 has 18 amino acids. V lost 3 bases, J lost 2 bases, and 19 bases lay in between. CDR1 and CDR2 (germline): LGHDT, YNNKEL (reference sequence). The CDR3 is CASSQTIRGPLNTGELFF. The CDR3 DNA reads as TGTGCCAGCAGCCAGACTATCCGGGGGCCCCTCAACACCGGGGAGCTGTTTTTT.

V is TRBV6-2 or TRBV6-3 and J is TRBJ2-1, with TRBD1 matching 8 bases. This CDR3 comprises 13 residues. Losses at the gene ends were 8 bases for V and 7 bases for J; bases not matched to a gene: 7. Per the germline V gene, CDR1 is MNHEY and CDR2 is SVGEGT. CDR3 sequence (DNA): TGTGCCAGCCAGAGGACAGGGACAAATGAGCAGTTCTTC. The encoded protein is CASQRTGTNEQFF.